The present T cell receptor (beta chain) was sequenced within a study of T cells in Graves' hyperthyroidism and ophthalmopathy. The V and J ends lost 3 bases and 7 bases respectively, with 15 bases between them. Germline CDR1 reads SGHRS; CDR2 reads YFSETQ. The CDR3 has 14 residues. Researchers took RNA transcripts and amplified the TCR beta CDR3 regions from them. TCR CDR3 underwent first-round RT-PCR with the HTBI primer set. TCRdb re-derived calls from the multiplex PCR reads in MiXCR, one entry per CDR3 protein. The table lists 550,000 to 600,000 distinct CDR3 sequences, approximately 16% of them singletons.

The chain recombines TRBV5-1 with TRBJ2-3; weak D call: TRBD1 (6 bases). The TCR originated in a woman younger than 30 with Graves' hyperthyroidism. The source material was blood. Here the CDR3 reads CASSSGQPGNTQYF. DNA for the CDR3: TGCGCCAGCAGCTCCGGACAGCCTGGGAATACGCAGTATTTT.